The entry that follows covers one T cell receptor (beta chain) sequence. Its antigen is not known. This specimen comes from a study of Ad26.COV2.S vaccination and SARS-CoV-2 variants. Clones were sequenced by immunoSEQ multiplex PCR, and TCRdb holds only the in-frame ones, with some missing. There are roughly 420,000 clones in the sample; roughly 90% occur only once, and approximately 4% lies in the top ten. The treatment here: around 19 received Ad26.COV2.S at low or high dose, single or two shots; 5 received placebo; per-sample allocation not given. Day 63 after the first injection of vaccine or placebo was the sampling time. Study-level findings and limits: Total T cell responses were possibly underestimated by TCR breadth and depth analyses. Post-vaccination spike-specific CD8+ and CD4+ T cell responses reportedly had substantial breadth.

Specimen: peripheral blood, collected in a trial of Ad26.COV2.S vaccine versus placebo. This receptor was taken from a person aged 18-65 years who received the Ad26.COV2.S COVID-19 vaccine or a placebo.

The CDR3 nucleotides read TGTGCCAGCAGCCCCTCACAGGGTAGCTCCTACGAGCAGTACTTC. The encoded protein is CASSPSQGSSYEQYF. The chain combines TRBV27 with TRBJ2-7, with a tentative D call TRBD1 (6 bases). V gave up 6 bases and J gave up 0 bases, with 15 bases separating them. CDR3 length: 15 amino acids. CDR1 and CDR2 from the germline V gene are MNHEY and SMNVEV (reference sequence).